Shown below are 31 T cell receptor beta chains from a single sample sequenced in a study of blood T cell repertoires in COVID-19. The assay was immunoSEQ multiplex PCR, and TCRdb's table has in-frame clones only and misses some. The sample lists around 300,000 clones; about nine tenths were seen once. The sequenced sample was peripheral blood. The source of these receptors is a woman aged 30 to 39 with active or convalescent COVID-19.

V gene TRBV10-1 combines with J gene TRBJ2-3; 7 nucleotides match TRBD2. CDR1 and CDR2 (germline): WNHNN, SYGVQD (reference sequence). The V and J ends lost 5 bases and 5 bases, in that order; junction bases with no gene match: 10. This CDR3 has 15 residues. The CDR3 here is CASSLGGGIRDTQYF. The CDR3 region has the DNA TGCGCCAGCAGTCTAGGCGGGGGTATCAGAGATACGCAGTATTTT.

The chain joins TRBV27 to TRBJ1-2; D is possibly TRBD1 (6 bases). This CDR3 contains 14 residues. Trimming took 6 bases from V and 8 from J, leaving 19 bases between them. CDR1 MNHEY and CDR2 SMNVEV come from the germline V gene (reference sequence). This CDR3 reads CASRALQGGGGYTF. Written as DNA, the CDR3 is TGTGCCAGCAGAGCCCTCCAGGGTGGGGGCGGCTACACCTTC.

The V call is TRBV30, the J call TRBJ1-2; 9 nucleotides align to TRBD1. Trimming took 5 bases from V and 5 from J; bases not matched to a gene: 9. CDR3 size: 14 residues. Per the germline V gene, CDR1 is GTSNPN and CDR2 is SVGIG (reference sequence). CDR3 nucleotide sequence: TGTGCCTGGGCCGGCGGGACAGGGTTGTATGGCTACACCTTC. This sequence encodes CAWAGGTGLYGYTF.

The chain links TRBV5-1 to TRBJ2-3; D perhaps matches TRBD2 (7 bases). Germline lookup yields CDR1 SGHRS and CDR2 YFSETQ. The V gene lost 3 bases and the J gene lost 0 bases, with 23 bases spanning the gap. The CDR3 totals 19 residues. The CDR3 loop is CASSYGAGATILSTDTQYF. CDR3 DNA sequence: TGCGCCAGCAGCTACGGGGCGGGGGCCACTATTCTTAGCACAGATACGCAGTATTTT.

CDR3 residues: CASSFPGQGLYTEAFF. In DNA, the CDR3 is TGTGCCAGCAGTTTTCCTGGACAGGGGTTGTACACTGAAGCTTTCTTT. J is TRBJ1-1 and V is TRBV28, with TRBD1 matching 9 bases. Germline V gene lookup returns CDR1 MDHEN and CDR2 SYDVKM. The CDR3 covers 16 residues. V shed 3 bases and J 3 bases; nucleotides not matched to a gene: 8.

This clone was detected once. The genes are TRBV7-8 and TRBJ1-2; perhaps TRBD1 as D (6 bases). The CDR3 contains 17 residues. Germline values: CDR1 SGHVS, CDR2 FQNEAQ. Trimming pared 3 bases from V and 3 bases from J, leaving 20 bases between. The chain's CDR3 is CASSLGKGGTFDYGYTF. CDR3 coding DNA: TGTGCCAGCAGCTTGGGGAAGGGGGGGACTTTCGACTATGGCTACACCTTC.

V and J are TRBV4-3 and TRBJ2-5, with 9 bases matching TRBD2. CDR3 length: 16 amino acids. Germline values: CDR1 LGHNA, CDR2 YSLEER. The trim removed 0 bases at V and 2 bases at J, leaving 4 bases unmatched. The CDR3, as DNA: TGCGCCAGCAGCCAAGACTCGCTAGCGGGGCAAGAGACCCAGTACTTC. The encoded protein is CASSQDSLAGQETQYF.

This chain links TRBV11-2 with TRBJ2-7; D uncertain. This CDR3 contains 11 residues. V was cut by 3 bases and J by 6 bases, with 6 bases left in between. Germline V gene data show CDR1 as SGHAT and CDR2 as FQNNGV. The CDR3 DNA sequence: TGTGCCAGCAGCTTTCCCTCCGAGCAGTACTTC. Amino acids: CASSFPSEQYF.

The chain uses TRBV2 and TRBJ1-3; D unclear. V was pared by 6 bases and J by 0 bases, with 6 bases between. The germline V gene encodes CDR1 SNHLY and CDR2 FYNNEI. This CDR3 contains 13 residues. This CDR3 reads CASRVSSGNTIYF. CDR3 DNA sequence: TGTGCCAGCAGAGTCAGCTCTGGAAACACCATATATTTT.

This rearrangement joins TRBV18 to TRBJ1-6; 8 nucleotides match TRBD1. From germline, CDR1 is KGHSH and CDR2 LQKENI. J lost 7 bases, V lost 6 bases, and 11 bases had no gene match. The CDR3 extends over 16 amino acids. The chain's CDR3 is CASSPLEGTGNSPLHF. For the CDR3, the DNA is TGTGCCAGCTCGCCCTTAGAGGGGACAGGAAATTCACCCCTCCACTTT.

This clone occurred once. The chain has TRBV20-1 and TRBJ2-2; 12 bases are shared with TRBD2. The CDR3 extends over 14 amino acids. In germline, CDR1 is DFQATT, CDR2 SNEGSKA (reference sequence). V shed 3 bases, J shed 6 bases, and the junction held 2 bases outside the gene matches. CDR3 residues: CSASPSGGAGELFF. The DNA for the CDR3 is TGCAGTGCTAGTCCTAGCGGGGGGGCCGGGGAGCTGTTTTTT.

This clone showed up just a few times. In DNA, the CDR3 is TGTGCCAGCAGCGTAGATGGACGGGGACAGGGCGGTGACGAGCAGTACTTC. This translates into CASSVDGRGQGGDEQYF. This chain links TRBV9 with TRBJ2-7; 9 bases align to TRBD1. Trimming at V came to 0 bases and at J to 5 bases, leaving 12 bases not matched to a gene. This CDR3 comprises 17 residues. The germline V gene encodes CDR1 SGDLS and CDR2 YYNGEE.

The table lists this clone with a few counts. This chain links TRBV21-1 with TRBJ1-2; the table names TRBD1, a call not compared with the DNA. TRBV21-1 is flagged as a pseudogene. CDR3 length: 16 amino acids. The CDR3 DNA follows: TGTGCCAGCAGCAAAGTAGGCAGGGGCTTTCGCTATGGCTACACCTTC. It encodes CASSKVGRGFRYGYTF.

The gene calls are TRBV6-2 or TRBV6-3 and TRBJ2-7; TRBD2 is a possible D gene (6 bases). The length of the CDR3 is 13 residues. Trimming pared 4 bases from V and 12 bases from J, leaving 19 bases between. The germline CDR1 and CDR2 sequences are MNHEY and SVGEGT. The CDR3 reads CASSSSPGAPGYF. CDR3 DNA: TGTGCCAGCAGTTCCTCGCCGGGAGCTCCCGGGTACTTC.

This clone was counted a single time. The rearrangement uses TRBV6-7 and TRBJ1-1; 7 nucleotides line up with TRBD1. TRBV6-7 belongs to the ORF category, with a function that is uncertain. The length of the CDR3 is 18 residues. With 0 bases clipped from V and 2 bases from J, the junction kept 12 bases outside the gene matches. In DNA form, the CDR3 reads TGTGCCAGCAGTTACTCATCCTCCGACAGGGCTCGAAACACTGAAGCTTTCTTT. Protein product: CASSYSSSDRARNTEAFF.

The chain employs TRBV30 and TRBJ2-3; tentatively, D is TRBD2 (5 bases). The V gene lost 1 base and the J gene lost 3 bases, with 14 bases spanning the gap. Germline assignment: CDR1 GTSNPN and CDR2 SVGIG (reference sequence). This CDR3 has 15 residues. The CDR3 loop reads CAWSGRTRATDTQYF. The CDR3, as DNA: TGTGCCTGGAGTGGCCGAACTAGAGCTACAGATACGCAGTATTTT.

The chain couples TRBV18 to TRBJ1-2, with 7 positions matching TRBD1. CDR3 length: 15 amino acids. The trim removed 6 bases at V and 4 bases at J, leaving 11 bases unmatched. Per the germline V gene, CDR1 is KGHSH and CDR2 is LQKENI. CDR3 in DNA: TGTGCCAGCTCGCACGACAGGGATCTTGGCTATGGCTACACCTTC. Encoded protein: CASSHDRDLGYGYTF.

The chain carries TRBV29-1 and TRBJ1-1; D is uncertain. The CDR3 covers 13 residues. Germline values: CDR1 SQVTM, CDR2 ANQGSEA. V lost 4 bases and J lost 0, with 9 bases in between. The CDR3 DNA reads as TGCAGCGTTGTCCGGGGTTTGAACACTGAAGCTTTCTTT. Protein product: CSVVRGLNTEAFF.

Points on this clone: Other nucleotide sequences in the sample specify the same CDR3. The rearrangement joins TRBV4-1 to TRBJ1-5; D remains unclear. The CDR3 has 13 residues. Trimming took off 3 bases at V and 7 bases at J, with 10 bases between the two ends. Germline CDR1 is MGHRA and CDR2 is YSYEKL. Here the CDR3 DNA reads TGCGCCAGCAGCCAGGAGGACGGGCAGCCCCAGCATTTT. It is translated as CASSQEDGQPQHF.

The chain links TRBV6-5 to TRBJ2-7; the D gene is possibly TRBD2 (5 bases). The CDR3 has 13 amino acids. V was shortened by 2 bases and J by 4 bases, with 9 bases between the two germline ends. Germline V gene data show CDR1 as MNHEY and CDR2 as SVGAGI. The CDR3 protein is CASSYAGRYEQYF. DNA of the CDR3: TGTGCCAGCAGTTACGCGGGCAGGTACGAGCAGTACTTC.

The gene calls are TRBV7-2 and TRBJ2-1; TRBD2 agrees at 7 bases. J was trimmed by 0 bases and V by 7 bases; bases with no gene match: 12. Germline-derived CDR1 and CDR2 are SGHTA and FQGNSA. This CDR3 has 17 residues. CDR3 protein: CASNPGRGSSSYNEQFF. Written as DNA, the CDR3 is TGTGCCAGCAACCCGGGGAGGGGATCGAGCTCCTACAATGAGCAGTTCTTC.

The V and J genes are TRBV3-1 (or the pseudogene TRBV3-2) and TRBJ1-6; 9 nucleotides align to TRBD1. V trimming: 4 bases; J trimming: 0 bases; junction bases outside the gene matches: 13. CDR1 is LGHDT and CDR2 is YNNKEL in the germline V gene (reference sequence). The CDR3 spans 20 residues. Here the CDR3 DNA reads TGTGCCAGCAGCCGACTACCTGGGACAGGGCAGAGCTCCTATAATTCACCCCTCCACTTT. This sequence encodes CASSRLPGTGQSSYNSPLHF.

CDR3 DNA: TGTGCCAGCAGCTTGGAGGGAGTTAGGTCCTACAATGAGCAGTTCTTC. The encoded protein is CASSLEGVRSYNEQFF. The V call is TRBV5-5, the J call TRBJ2-1; a possible D gene is TRBD2 (5 bases). CDR3 length: 16 amino acids. CDR1 SGHKS and CDR2 YYEKEE come from the germline V gene (reference sequence). Trimming removed 0 bases at V and 1 base at J, with 11 bases between.

V gene TRBV19 combines with J gene TRBJ2-2; the D is unclear. V was pared by 3 bases and J by 1 base, with 3 bases between. The CDR3 sequence is 13 residues long. CDR1 and CDR2 (germline): LNHDA, SQIVND (reference sequence). The CDR3 sequence is CASSILNTGELFF. CDR3 bases: TGTGCCAGTAGTATTCTGAACACCGGGGAGCTGTTTTTT.

The chain employs TRBV11-2 and TRBJ2-2; possibly TRBD1 for D (5 bases). Germline CDR1 reads SGHAT; CDR2 reads FQNNGV. The V end lost 1 base, the J end lost 4 bases, and 10 bases lay between the germline ends. The CDR3 is 15 amino acids. The CDR3 DNA reads as TGTGCCAGCAGCTTAGGTGGGGCCCCCACCGGGGAGCTGTTTTTT. This gives the protein CASSLGGAPTGELFF.

The genes are TRBV19 and TRBJ1-2; 9 bases are a match to TRBD1. This CDR3 is built from 17 residues. V trimming: 8 bases; J trimming: 3 bases; junction bases outside the gene matches: 16. The germline CDR1 and CDR2 sequences are LNHDA and SQIVND (reference sequence). The CDR3 coding sequence is TGTGCCAGTTCCGCAGGGACAGGGTCGAACGGTTACTATGGCTACACCTTC. As protein: CASSAGTGSNGYYGYTF.

The V and J genes are TRBV19 and TRBJ1-2, with 7 nucleotides matching TRBD1. The V gene end was trimmed by 7 bases and the J gene end by 3 bases; junction bases not matched to a gene: 11. CDR1 and CDR2 (germline): LNHDA, SQIVND (reference sequence). The length of the CDR3 is 15 residues. The CDR3 is CASTRRGRGDYGYTF. The CDR3 region has the DNA TGTGCCAGTACCAGAAGGGGCAGGGGGGACTATGGCTACACCTTC.

The V call is TRBV6-4, the J call TRBJ1-5; 8 nucleotides agree with TRBD1. Germline lookup yields CDR1 MRHNA and CDR2 SNTAGT. This CDR3 region has 15 residues. The junction had 3 bases not matched to a gene; V was cut back by 4 bases and J by 1 base. The CDR3: CASSVTGGSNQPQHF. The CDR3 region has the DNA TGTGCCAGCAGTGTTACAGGGGGAAGCAATCAGCCCCAGCATTTT.

The chain recombines TRBV3-1 (or the pseudogene TRBV3-2) with TRBJ1-6, with D hard to call. Trimming stripped 0 bases from V and 11 bases from J, with 8 bases between. Germline CDR1 and CDR2: LGHDT and YNNKEL (reference sequence). The CDR3 extends over 13 amino acids. CDR3 DNA sequence: TGTGCCAGCAGCCAAGAGGGCAAAACACCCCTCCACTTT. This sequence encodes CASSQEGKTPLHF.

The V gene is TRBV7-8, the J gene TRBJ2-5; D possibly corresponds to TRBD2 (5 bases). The CDR3 totals 14 residues. Germline V gene sequence: CDR1 SGHVS, CDR2 FQNEAQ. The V end was cut by 7 bases, the J end by 3 bases, with 15 bases between. The CDR3 DNA follows: TGTGCCAGCATGGACGTCCGGCGGGAAGAGACCCAGTACTTC. Residues: CASMDVRREETQYF.

The chain uses TRBV30 and TRBJ2-7; 9 nucleotides agree with TRBD1. The V and J ends lost 1 base and 7 bases, in that order; junction bases with no gene match: 5. Germline V gene lookup returns CDR1 GTSNPN and CDR2 SVGIG (reference sequence). The CDR3 has 13 residues. CDR3 protein: CAWSGTGVSEQYF. CDR3 nucleotides: TGTGCCTGGAGTGGGACAGGGGTCTCGGAGCAGTACTTC.